These T cell receptor beta chains were read from a single sample in a study of blood T cell repertoires in COVID-19. Profiling relied on immunoSEQ multiplex PCR, and the TCRdb table lists in-frame clones only, not all of them. Of some 110,000 clones in the sample, 75% to 95% were seen once. Sequenced sample: peripheral blood. The receptors derive from a human donor in a cohort sampled during active COVID-19. Each CDR3 is given with its conserved first and last residue. The D gene is left open where the match is weak. Size is omitted from some rows. Given values are once, few, many or a class for expanded clones.

clone size: .; J gene: TRBJ2-3; CDR3 length: 16; V gene: TRBV5-1; D gene: TRBD1; CDR3 protein: CASSLGDRGFTDTQYF; CDR3 DNA: TGCGCCAGCAGCTTAGGGGACAGGGGGTTCACAGATACGCAGTATTTT
clone size: .; J gene: TRBJ1-1; CDR3 length: 14; V gene: TRBV5-4; D gene: .; CDR3 protein: CASSRGTGFTEAFF; CDR3 DNA: TGTGCCAGCAGCAGGGGTACAGGGTTCACTGAAGCTTTCTTT
clone size: .; J gene: TRBJ1-2; CDR3 length: 15; V gene: TRBV28; D gene: .; CDR3 protein: CASVISGKQNYGYTF; CDR3 DNA: TGTGCCAGCGTGATCTCAGGGAAGCAAAACTATGGCTACACCTTC
clone size: .; J gene: TRBJ1-1; CDR3 length: 15; V gene: TRBV28; D gene: .; CDR3 protein: CASTMTRQVPGFTFF; CDR3 DNA: TGTGCCAGCACCATGACCCGACAGGTTCCCGGCTTCACTTTCTTT
clone size: .; J gene: TRBJ1-3; CDR3 length: 15; V gene: TRBV5-1; D gene: .; CDR3 protein: CASSTGQSGGNTIYF; CDR3 DNA: TGCGCCAGCAGTACAGGACAGTCTGGAGGAAACACCATATATTTT
clone size: once; J gene: TRBJ2-1; CDR3 length: 18; V gene: TRBV7-2; D gene: TRBD2; CDR3 protein: CASRRGLAHSDSYNEQFF; CDR3 DNA: TGTGCCAGCAGGAGGGGACTAGCGCACTCGGACTCCTACAATGAGCAGTTCTTC
clone size: .; J gene: TRBJ2-1; CDR3 length: 16; V gene: TRBV19; D gene: .; CDR3 protein: CASSIPGLSSYNEQFF; CDR3 DNA: TGTGCCAGTAGTATACCGGGACTCAGCTCCTACAATGAGCAGTTCTTC
clone size: .; J gene: TRBJ1-1; CDR3 length: 14; V gene: TRBV7-8; D gene: TRBD1; CDR3 protein: CASSLRTGGTEAFF; CDR3 DNA: TGTGCCAGCAGCTTAAGGACAGGGGGCACTGAAGCTTTCTTT
clone size: .; J gene: TRBJ1-1; CDR3 length: 15; V gene: TRBV27; D gene: .; CDR3 protein: CASSLLGGVNTEAFF; CDR3 DNA: TGTGCCAGCAGTTTATTGGGGGGTGTAAACACTGAAGCTTTCTTT
clone size: .; J gene: TRBJ1-2; CDR3 length: 14; V gene: TRBV6-6; D gene: .; CDR3 protein: CASKGGVGVYGYTF; CDR3 DNA: TGTGCCAGCAAAGGGGGGGTGGGAGTCTATGGCTACACCTTC
clone size: once; J gene: TRBJ2-1; CDR3 length: 15; V gene: TRBV18; D gene: TRBD2; CDR3 protein: CASSPPAGERGEQFF; CDR3 DNA: TGTGCCAGCTCACCACCAGCGGGAGAGAGGGGTGAGCAGTTCTTC
clone size: once; J gene: TRBJ2-3; CDR3 length: 18; V gene: TRBV4-1; D gene: TRBD1; CDR3 protein: CASSQDPKTGGWTDTQYF; CDR3 DNA: TGCGCCAGCAGCCAAGACCCGAAGACAGGGGGATGGACAGATACGCAGTATTTT
clone size: .; J gene: TRBJ2-2; CDR3 length: 14; V gene: TRBV30; D gene: .; CDR3 protein: CAWSVDYGAGELFF; CDR3 DNA: TGTGCCTGGAGTGTAGATTACGGGGCCGGGGAGCTGTTTTTT
clone size: .; J gene: TRBJ2-5; CDR3 length: 16; V gene: TRBV11-2; D gene: TRBD1; CDR3 protein: CASSLVGGQYQETQYF; CDR3 DNA: TGTGCCAGCAGCTTAGTAGGGGGACAGTACCAAGAGACCCAGTACTTC
clone size: .; J gene: TRBJ1-1; CDR3 length: 10; V gene: TRBV20-1; D gene: .; CDR3 protein: CSARVTGAFF; CDR3 DNA: TGCAGTGCTAGGGTGACGGGAGCTTTCTTT
clone size: .; J gene: TRBJ2-3; CDR3 length: 15; V gene: TRBV28; D gene: .; CDR3 protein: CASSFGGNAGDTQYF; CDR3 DNA: TGTGCCAGCAGTTTCGGCGGGAACGCCGGGGATACGCAGTATTTT
clone size: .; J gene: TRBJ2-1; CDR3 length: 15; V gene: TRBV4-2; D gene: TRBD1; CDR3 protein: CASAPLGQGDNEQFF; CDR3 DNA: TGTGCCAGCGCCCCTTTGGGACAGGGGGACAATGAGCAGTTCTTC
clone size: .; J gene: TRBJ1-3; CDR3 length: 11; V gene: TRBV6-6; D gene: TRBD1; CDR3 protein: CASTVGWTGCF; CDR3 DNA: TGTGCCAGCACCGTTGGCTGGACAGGATGTTTT